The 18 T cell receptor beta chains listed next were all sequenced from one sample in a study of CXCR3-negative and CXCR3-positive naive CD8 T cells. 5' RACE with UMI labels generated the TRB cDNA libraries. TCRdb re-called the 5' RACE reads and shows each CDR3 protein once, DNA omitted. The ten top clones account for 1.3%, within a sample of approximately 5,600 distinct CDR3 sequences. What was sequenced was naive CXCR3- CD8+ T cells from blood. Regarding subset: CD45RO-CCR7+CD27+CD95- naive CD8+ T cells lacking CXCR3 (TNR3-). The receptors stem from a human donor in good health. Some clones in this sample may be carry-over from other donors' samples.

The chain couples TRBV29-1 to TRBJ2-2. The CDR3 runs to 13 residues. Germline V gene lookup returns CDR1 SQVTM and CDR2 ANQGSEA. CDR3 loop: CSVEDMNTGELFF.

The CDR3 is CASSLAGTGYEKLFF. V gene TRBV7-6 combines with J gene TRBJ1-4; TCRdb's D call, TRBD1, is unchecked because there is no DNA. Germline V CDR1 and CDR2: SGHVS, FNYEAQ. The CDR3 sequence is 15 residues long.

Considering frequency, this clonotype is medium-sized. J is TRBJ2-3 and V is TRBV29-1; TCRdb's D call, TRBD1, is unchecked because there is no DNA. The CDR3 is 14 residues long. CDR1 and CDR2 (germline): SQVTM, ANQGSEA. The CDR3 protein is CSVETGESTDTQYF.

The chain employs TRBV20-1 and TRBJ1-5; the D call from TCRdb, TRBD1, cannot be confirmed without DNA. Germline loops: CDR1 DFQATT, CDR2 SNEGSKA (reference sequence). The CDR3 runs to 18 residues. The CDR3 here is CSASTGTDATYSNQPQHF.

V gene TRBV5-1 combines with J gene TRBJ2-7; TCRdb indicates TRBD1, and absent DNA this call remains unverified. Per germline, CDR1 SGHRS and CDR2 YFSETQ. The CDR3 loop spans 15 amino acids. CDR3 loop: CASSSSRQVSYEQYF. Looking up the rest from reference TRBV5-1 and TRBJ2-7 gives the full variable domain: KAGVTQTPRYLIKTRGQQVTLSCSPISGHRSVSWYQQTPGQGLQFLFEYFSETQRNKGNFPGRFSGRQFSNSRSEMNVSTLELGDSALYLCASSSSRQVSYEQYFGPGTRLTVT.

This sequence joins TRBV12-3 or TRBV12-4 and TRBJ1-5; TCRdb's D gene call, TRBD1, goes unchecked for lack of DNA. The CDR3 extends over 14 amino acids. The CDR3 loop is CASSPGAPNQPQHF.

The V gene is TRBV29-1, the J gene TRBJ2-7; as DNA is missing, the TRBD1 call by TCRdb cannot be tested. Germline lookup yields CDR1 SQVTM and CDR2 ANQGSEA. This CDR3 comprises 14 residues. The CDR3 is CSVNTGDFSYEQYF.

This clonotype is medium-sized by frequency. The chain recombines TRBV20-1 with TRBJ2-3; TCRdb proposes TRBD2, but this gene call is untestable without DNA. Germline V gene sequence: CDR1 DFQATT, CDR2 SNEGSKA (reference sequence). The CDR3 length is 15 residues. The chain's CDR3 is CSASRTSGGTDTQYF.

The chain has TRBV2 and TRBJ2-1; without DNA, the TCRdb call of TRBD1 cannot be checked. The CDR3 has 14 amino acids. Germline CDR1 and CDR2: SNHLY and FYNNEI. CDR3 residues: CAIPRGHSYNEQFF.

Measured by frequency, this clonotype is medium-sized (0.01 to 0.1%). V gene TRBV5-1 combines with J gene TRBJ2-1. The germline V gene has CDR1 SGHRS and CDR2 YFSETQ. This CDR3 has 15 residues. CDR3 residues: CASSQQRESYNEQFF.

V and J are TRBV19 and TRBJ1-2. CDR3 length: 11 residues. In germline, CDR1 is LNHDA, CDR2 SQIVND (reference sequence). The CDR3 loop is CASRVASGYTF. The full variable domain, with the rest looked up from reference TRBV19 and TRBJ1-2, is DGGITQSPKYLFRKEGQNVTLSCEQNLNHDAMYWYRQDPGQGLRLIYYSQIVNDFQKGDIAEGYSVSREKKESFPLTVTSAQKNPTAFYLCASRVASGYTFGSGTRLTVV.

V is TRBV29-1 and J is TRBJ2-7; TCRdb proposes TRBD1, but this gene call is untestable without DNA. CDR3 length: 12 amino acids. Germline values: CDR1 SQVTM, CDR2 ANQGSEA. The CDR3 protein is CSAGQGFYEQYF.

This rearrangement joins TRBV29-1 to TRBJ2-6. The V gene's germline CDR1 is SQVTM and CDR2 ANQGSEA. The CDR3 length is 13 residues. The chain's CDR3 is CSGYMAGANVLTF.

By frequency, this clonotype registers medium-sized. CDR3 loop: CSATDAETASYEQYF. This sequence joins TRBV29-1 and TRBJ2-7; TCRdb's assignment of TRBD1 cannot be checked, as there is no DNA. The CDR3 has 15 amino acids. Germline V gene data show CDR1 as SQVTM and CDR2 as ANQGSEA.

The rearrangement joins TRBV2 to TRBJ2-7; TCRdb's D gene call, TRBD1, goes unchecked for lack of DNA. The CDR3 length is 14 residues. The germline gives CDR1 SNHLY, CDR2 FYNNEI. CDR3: CASIGSTQGHEQYF.

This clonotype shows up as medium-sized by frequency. This CDR3 reads CASSPRRTEGETEAFF. The V and J genes are TRBV4-1 and TRBJ1-1. Germline V CDR1 and CDR2: MGHRA, YSYEKL. The CDR3 sequence is 16 residues long.

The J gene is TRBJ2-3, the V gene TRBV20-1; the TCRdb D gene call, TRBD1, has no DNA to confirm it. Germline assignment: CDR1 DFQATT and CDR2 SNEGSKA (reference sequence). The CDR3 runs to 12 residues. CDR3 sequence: CSAKGAADTQYF.

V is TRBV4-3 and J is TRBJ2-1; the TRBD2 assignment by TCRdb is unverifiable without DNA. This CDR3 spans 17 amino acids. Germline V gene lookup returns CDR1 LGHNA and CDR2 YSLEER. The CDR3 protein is CASSRTLGSGSYNEQFF.